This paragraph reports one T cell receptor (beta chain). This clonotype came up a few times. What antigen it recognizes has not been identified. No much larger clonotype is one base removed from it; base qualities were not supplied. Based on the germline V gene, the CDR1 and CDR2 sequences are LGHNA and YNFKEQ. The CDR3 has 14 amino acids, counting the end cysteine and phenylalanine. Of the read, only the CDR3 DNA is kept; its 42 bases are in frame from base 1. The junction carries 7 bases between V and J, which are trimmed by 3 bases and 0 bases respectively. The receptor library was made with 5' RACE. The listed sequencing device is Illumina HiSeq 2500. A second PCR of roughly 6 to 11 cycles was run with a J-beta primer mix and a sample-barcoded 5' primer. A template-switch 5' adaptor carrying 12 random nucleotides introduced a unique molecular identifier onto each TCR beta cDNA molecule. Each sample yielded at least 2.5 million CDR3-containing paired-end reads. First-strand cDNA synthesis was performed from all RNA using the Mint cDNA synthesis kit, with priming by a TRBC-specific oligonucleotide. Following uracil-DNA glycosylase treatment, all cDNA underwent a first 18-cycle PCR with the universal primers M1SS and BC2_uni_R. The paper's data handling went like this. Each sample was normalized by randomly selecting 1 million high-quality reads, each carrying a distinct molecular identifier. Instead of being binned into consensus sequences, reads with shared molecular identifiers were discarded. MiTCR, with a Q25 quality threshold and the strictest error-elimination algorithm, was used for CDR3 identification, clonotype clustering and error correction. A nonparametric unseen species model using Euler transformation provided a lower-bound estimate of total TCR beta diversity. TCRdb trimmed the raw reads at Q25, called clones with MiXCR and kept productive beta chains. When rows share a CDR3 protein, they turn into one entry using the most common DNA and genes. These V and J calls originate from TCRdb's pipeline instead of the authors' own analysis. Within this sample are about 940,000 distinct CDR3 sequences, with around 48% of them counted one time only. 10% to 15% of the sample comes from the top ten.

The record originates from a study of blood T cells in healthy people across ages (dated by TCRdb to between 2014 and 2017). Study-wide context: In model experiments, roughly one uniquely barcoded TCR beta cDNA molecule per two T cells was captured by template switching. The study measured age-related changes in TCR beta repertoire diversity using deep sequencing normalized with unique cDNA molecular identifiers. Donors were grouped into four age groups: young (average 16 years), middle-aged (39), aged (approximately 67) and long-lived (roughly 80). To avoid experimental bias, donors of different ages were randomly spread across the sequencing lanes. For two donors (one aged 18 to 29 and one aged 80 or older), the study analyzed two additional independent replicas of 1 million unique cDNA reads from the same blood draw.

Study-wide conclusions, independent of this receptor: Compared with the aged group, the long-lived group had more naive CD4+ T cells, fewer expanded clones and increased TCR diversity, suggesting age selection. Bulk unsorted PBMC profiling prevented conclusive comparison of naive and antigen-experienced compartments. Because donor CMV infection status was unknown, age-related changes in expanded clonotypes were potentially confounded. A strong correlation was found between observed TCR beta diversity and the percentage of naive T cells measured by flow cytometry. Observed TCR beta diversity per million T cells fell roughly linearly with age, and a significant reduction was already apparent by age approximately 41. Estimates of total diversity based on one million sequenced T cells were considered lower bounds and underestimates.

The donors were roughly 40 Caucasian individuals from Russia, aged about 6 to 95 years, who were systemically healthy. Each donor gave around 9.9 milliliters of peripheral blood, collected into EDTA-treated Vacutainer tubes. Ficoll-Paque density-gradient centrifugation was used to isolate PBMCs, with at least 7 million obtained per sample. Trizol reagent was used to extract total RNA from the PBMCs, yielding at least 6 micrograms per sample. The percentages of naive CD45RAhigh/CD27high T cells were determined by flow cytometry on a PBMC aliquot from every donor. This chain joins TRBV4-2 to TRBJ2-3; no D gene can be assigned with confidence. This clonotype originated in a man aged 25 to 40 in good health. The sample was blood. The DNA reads TGTGCCAGCAGCCAGGCTAAGAGCACAGATACGCAGTATTTT. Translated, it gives CASSQAKSTDTQYF.